Listed below are T cell receptor beta chains from one sample, sequenced in a study of blood T cells in healthy people across ages. Each CDR3 protein gets one entry after TCRdb re-called the 5' RACE reads with MiXCR. The data contain hundreds of thousands of distinct CDR3 sequences, about 62% of them singletons. Sequences were obtained from blood. The receptors were sampled from a man aged 25-40 years in good health. The CDR3 runs from the conserved cysteine through the conserved F or W. D genes are given only for firm matches. Clone size is stated in some rows and not others, as once, few, many or a class when expanded.

clone_size d_call j_call v_call cdr3_nt cdr3_aa
few - TRBJ2-7 TRBV7-2 TGTGCCAGCAGCTCATCGGGAGTGACCTACGAGCAGTACTTC CASSSSGVTYEQYF
- TRBD1 TRBJ2-3 TRBV24-1 TGTGCCACCAGTGACCCGGGACAGGGCGCAGATACGCAGTATTTT CATSDPGQGADTQYF
- - TRBJ2-7 TRBV7-2 TGTGCCAGCAGCCAGGGGTTCCCGGGTAGCTTGTTCTCGTACGAGCAGTACTTC CASSQGFPGSLFSYEQYF
few TRBD1 TRBJ1-5 TRBV18 TGTGCCAGCTCAACAGGGGCATCGGGCAATCAGCCCCAGCATTTT CASSTGASGNQPQHF
- - TRBJ2-7 TRBV20-1 TGCAGTGCTAGTGATCAGGGACCTCTGGGCTACGAGCAGTACTTC CSASDQGPLGYEQYF
few TRBD1 TRBJ2-7 TRBV5-1 TGCGCCAGCAGCTTGGAGGGACAGTTTGACGAGCAGTACTTC CASSLEGQFDEQYF
few TRBD2 TRBJ2-5 TRBV25-1 TGTGCCAGCAGTGAAGTCGGGGGGGCCGAGACCCAGTACTTC CASSEVGGAETQYF
once - TRBJ1-5 TRBV20-1 TGCAGTGCTAGAGATTGGCTAGTACAGCCCCAGCATTTT CSARDWLVQPQHF
- TRBD2 TRBJ2-3 TRBV11-2 TGTGCCAGCAGCTTAGATCGGCTAGCGGGAGGACTCACAGATACGCAGTATTTT CASSLDRLAGGLTDTQYF
few - TRBJ2-4 TRBV20-1 TGCAGTGCTAGAGAGGGGGCCGGGGACATTCAGTACTTC CSAREGAGDIQYF
- TRBD1 TRBJ2-6 TRBV7-2 TGTGCCAGCAGCTTAGTTGGGCAGGGGGCCACTGGGGCCAACGTCCTGACTTTC CASSLVGQGATGANVLTF
- - TRBJ1-2 TRBV3-1 TGTGCCAGCAGCCAAGTTCCGGGAAGATCCTATGGCTACACCTTC CASSQVPGRSYGYTF
few - TRBJ2-7 TRBV20-1 TGCAGTGCTAGAGCAGACAGAGACTACGAGCAGTACTTC CSARADRDYEQYF
- - TRBJ1-2 TRBV7-2 TGTGCCAGCAGCAAAGAGGCAGGGCTCCTGAACTATGGCTACACCTTC CASSKEAGLLNYGYTF
few TRBD2 TRBJ2-1 TRBV27 TGTGCCAGCAGTCCATGGACTAGCGGGGGGGTTGGGAATGAGCAGTTCTTC CASSPWTSGGVGNEQFF
- TRBD1 TRBJ1-5 TRBV6-1 TGTGCCAGCAGCCCAGGGGGACGGGGCTATCAGCCCCAGCATTTT CASSPGGRGYQPQHF
- - TRBJ1-1 TRBV12-3/TRBV12-4 TGTGCCAGCAGTTTCCTTATTCCGCAGGTGAACACTGAAGCTTTCTTT CASSFLIPQVNTEAFF
few TRBD1 TRBJ2-1 TRBV7-3 TGTGCCAGCAGCACCGGACAGGAGCCTAGCCGGCAGTTCTTC CASSTGQEPSRQFF
- TRBD1 TRBJ2-1 TRBV4-2 TGTGCCAGCAGCCGACAGGACAGGGGAGGAAATGAGCAGTTCTTC CASSRQDRGGNEQFF
few - TRBJ2-3 TRBV11-1 TGTGCCAGCAGCTCTCTAGCGTGGAGCACAGATACGCAGTATTTT CASSSLAWSTDTQYF
few - TRBJ2-7 TRBV6-6 TGTGCCAGCAGTTACTCCCCCGCACACTCCTACGAGCAGTACTTC CASSYSPAHSYEQYF
- - TRBJ1-1 TRBV7-9 TGTGCCAGCAGCCCCTTTGTGGTTGAAGCTTTCTTT CASSPFVVEAFF